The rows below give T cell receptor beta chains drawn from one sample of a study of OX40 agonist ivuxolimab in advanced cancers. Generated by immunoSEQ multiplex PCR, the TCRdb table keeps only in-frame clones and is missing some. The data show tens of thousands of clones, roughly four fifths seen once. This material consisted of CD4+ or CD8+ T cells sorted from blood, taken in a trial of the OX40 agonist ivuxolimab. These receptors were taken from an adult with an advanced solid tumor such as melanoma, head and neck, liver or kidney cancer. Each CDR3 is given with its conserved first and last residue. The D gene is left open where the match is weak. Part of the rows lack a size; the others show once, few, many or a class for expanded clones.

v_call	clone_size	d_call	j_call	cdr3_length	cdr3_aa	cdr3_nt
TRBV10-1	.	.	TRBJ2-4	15	CATQVSGTKENIQYF	TGCGCCACCCAGGTATCAGGGACAAAGGAAAACATTCAGTACTTC
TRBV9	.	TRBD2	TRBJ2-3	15	CASSAGSGGEGTQYF	TGTGCCAGCAGCGCCGGAAGCGGGGGGGAAGGTACGCAGTATTTT
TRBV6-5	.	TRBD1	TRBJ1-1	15	CASSYILGQGTEAFF	TGTGCCAGCAGTTACATTCTGGGACAGGGCACTGAAGCTTTCTTT
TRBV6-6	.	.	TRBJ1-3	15	CASSSPPVSGNTIYF	TGTGCCAGCAGTTCCCCTCCGGTTTCAGGAAACACCATATATTTT
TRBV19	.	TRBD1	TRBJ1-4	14	CASSLKTGWEKLFF	TGTGCCAGTAGTCTAAAGACAGGGTGGGAAAAACTGTTTTTT
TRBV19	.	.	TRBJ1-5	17	CASSVRNGGMGNQPQHF	TGTGCCAGTAGTGTAAGAAACGGGGGGATGGGCAATCAGCCCCAGCATTTT
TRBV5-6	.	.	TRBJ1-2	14	CASSPGQRVYGYTF	TGTGCCAGCAGCCCCGGACAGAGGGTCTATGGCTACACCTTC
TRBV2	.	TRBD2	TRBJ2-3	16	CASSDGGGRPADTQYF	TGTGCCAGCAGTGACGGCGGGGGGCGCCCCGCAGATACGCAGTATTTT
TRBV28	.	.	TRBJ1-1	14	CASSFSSGRGEAFF	TGTGCCAGCAGTTTCTCGTCGGGGAGGGGGGAAGCTTTCTTT
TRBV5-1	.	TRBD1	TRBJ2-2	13	CASSSTGAGELFF	TGCGCCAGCAGCTCGACAGGGGCCGGGGAGCTGTTTTTT
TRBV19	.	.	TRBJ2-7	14	CASSINGRGGEQYF	TGTGCCAGTAGTATTAATGGCAGGGGTGGCGAGCAGTACTTC
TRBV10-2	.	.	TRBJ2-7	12	CATADTSYEQYF	TGCGCCACCGCCGACACTTCCTACGAGCAGTACTTC
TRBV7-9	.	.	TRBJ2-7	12	CASSLDHTRQYF	TGTGCCAGCAGCTTAGACCACACAAGGCAGTACTTC
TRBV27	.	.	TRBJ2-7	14	CASSFGGDSYEQYF	TGTGCCAGCAGTTTTGGAGGGGACTCCTACGAGCAGTACTTC
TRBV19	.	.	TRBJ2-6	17	CASTVDIKFSGANVLTF	TGTGCCAGTACCGTCGACATAAAATTCTCTGGGGCCAACGTCCTGACTTTC
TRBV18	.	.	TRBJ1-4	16	CASSQFAGGTNEKLFF	TGTGCCAGCTCACAGTTTGCGGGGGGCACTAATGAAAAACTGTTTTTT
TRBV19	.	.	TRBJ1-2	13	CASSIAGEVGYTF	TGTGCCAGTAGTATTGCAGGGGAGGTTGGCTACACCTTC
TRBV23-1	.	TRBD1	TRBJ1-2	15	CASSQSTGGNYGYTF	TGCGCCAGCAGTCAGTCTACAGGGGGCAACTATGGCTACACCTTC
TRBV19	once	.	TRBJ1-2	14	CASSLRDAQEVYTF	TGTGCCAGTAGTCTCCGGGACGCCCAAGAAGTCTACACCTTC
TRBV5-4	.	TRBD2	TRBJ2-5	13	CASSGAPGGHQYF	TGTGCCAGCAGCGGGGCCCCGGGGGGGCACCAGTACTTC
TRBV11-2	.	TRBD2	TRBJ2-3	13	CALPGLGTDTQYF	TGTGCGCTTCCGGGACTAGGGACAGATACGCAGTATTTT
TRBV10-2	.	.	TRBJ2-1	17	CASSESVQATNYNEQFF	TGCGCCAGCAGTGAGTCGGTACAGGCAACGAACTACAATGAGCAGTTCTTC
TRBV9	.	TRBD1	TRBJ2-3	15	CASSARQGSTDTQYF	TGTGCCAGCAGCGCAAGACAGGGGAGCACAGATACGCAGTATTTT
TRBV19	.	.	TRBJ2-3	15	CASSMGGPKADTQYF	TGTGCCAGTAGTATGGGGGGCCCGAAGGCAGATACGCAGTATTTT